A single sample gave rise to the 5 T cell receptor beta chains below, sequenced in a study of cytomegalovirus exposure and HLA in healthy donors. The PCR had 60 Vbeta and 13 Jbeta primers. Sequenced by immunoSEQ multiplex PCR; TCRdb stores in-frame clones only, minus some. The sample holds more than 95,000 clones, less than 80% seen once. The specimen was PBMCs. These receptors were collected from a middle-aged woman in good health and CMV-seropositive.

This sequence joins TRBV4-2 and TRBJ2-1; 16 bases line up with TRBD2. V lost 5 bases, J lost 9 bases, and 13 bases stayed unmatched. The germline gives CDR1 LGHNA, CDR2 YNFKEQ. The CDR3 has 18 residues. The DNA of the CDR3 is TGTGCCAGCAGCTATACCGGGACTAGCGGGAGGGCCTGGAGTGAGCAGTTCTTC. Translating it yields CASSYTGTSGRAWSEQFF.

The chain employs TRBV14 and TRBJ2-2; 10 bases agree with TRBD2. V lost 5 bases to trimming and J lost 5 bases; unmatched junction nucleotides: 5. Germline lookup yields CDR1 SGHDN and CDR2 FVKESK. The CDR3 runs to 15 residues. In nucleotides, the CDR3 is TGTGCCAGCAGCGGGCTAGCGGGAGATACCGGGGAGCTGTTTTTT. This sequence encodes CASSGLAGDTGELFF.

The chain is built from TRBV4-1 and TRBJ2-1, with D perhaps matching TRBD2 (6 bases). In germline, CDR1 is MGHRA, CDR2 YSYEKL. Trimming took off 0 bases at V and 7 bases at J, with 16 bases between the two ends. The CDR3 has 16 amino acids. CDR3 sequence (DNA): TGCGCCAGCAGCCAAGATCACGTGACGGAGGGAAATGAGCAGTTCTTC. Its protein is CASSQDHVTEGNEQFF.

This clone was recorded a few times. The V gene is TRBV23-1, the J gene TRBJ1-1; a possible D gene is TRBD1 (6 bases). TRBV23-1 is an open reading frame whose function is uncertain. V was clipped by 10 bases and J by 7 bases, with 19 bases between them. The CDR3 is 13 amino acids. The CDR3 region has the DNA TGCGCCATCGAAACGCGGGGGGCGAATGAAGCTTTCTTT. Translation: CAIETRGANEAFF.

CDR3 nucleotides: TGTGCCAGCAGGAGAGCCGAGACAGGGGCCGGGGAGCTGTTTTTT. Translation: CASRRAETGAGELFF. The chain recombines TRBV6-5 with TRBJ2-2, with 8 bases that match TRBD1. Germline loops: CDR1 MNHEY, CDR2 SVGAGI. The CDR3 consists of 15 residues. V dropped 6 bases and J dropped 6; count of bases not matched to a gene: 9.